The rows below give T cell receptor beta chains drawn from one sample of a study of OX40 agonist ivuxolimab in advanced cancers. The protocol was immunoSEQ multiplex PCR, while the TCRdb copy is restricted to in-frame clones and leaves out a portion. The sample has more than 55,000 clones, about nine tenths seen once. The specimen comprised CD4+ or CD8+ T cells sorted from blood, sampled in a trial of the OX40 agonist ivuxolimab. The source is an adult with an advanced solid tumor such as melanoma, head and neck, liver or kidney cancer. Both conserved end residues are part of each CDR3. D genes are given only for firm matches. Rows give clone size only sometimes, using once, few, many, or a class for an expanded clone.

v_gene	abundance	d_gene	j_gene	CDR3nt	CDR3aa
TRBV28	.	.	TRBJ1-5	TGTGCCAGCGGGGCACCGACCCAGCCCCAGCATTTT	CASGAPTQPQHF
TRBV27	.	TRBD1	TRBJ1-2	TGTGCCAGCAGTTTTATACAGGGGAAGAACTATGGCTACACCTTC	CASSFIQGKNYGYTF
TRBV7-8	.	.	TRBJ2-5	TGTGCCAGCAGCTTAGAGCTTTGGGCCCGGGAGACCCAGTACTTC	CASSLELWARETQYF
TRBV11-3	.	.	TRBJ1-1	TGTGCCAGCAGCTTATGGGGGAGGGACACTGAAGCTTTCTTT	CASSLWGRDTEAFF
TRBV30	.	TRBD1	TRBJ1-1	TGTGCCTGGGAACAGGGGGGCGGCGAAGCTTTCTTT	CAWEQGGGEAFF
TRBV7-8	.	.	TRBJ1-5	TGTGCCAGCAGCTTAGAACGGGAGCAGCCCCAGCATTTT	CASSLEREQPQHF
TRBV27	.	.	TRBJ1-5	TGTGCCAGCAGTTTCGGTCAGGGTTATCAGCCCCAGCATTTT	CASSFGQGYQPQHF
TRBV19	.	.	TRBJ1-6	TGTGCCAGTCGGGAAAGCTCCTATAATTCACCCCTCCACTTT	CASRESSYNSPLHF
TRBV7-6	.	.	TRBJ2-3	TGTGCCAGCAGCTTAGCTACTAGTTCCCTTTCCCGCGATACGCAGTATTTT	CASSLATSSLSRDTQYF
TRBV6-1	.	.	TRBJ1-5	TGTGCCAGCAAGCCGGACCCTCAGAATCAGCCCCAGCATTTT	CASKPDPQNQPQHF
TRBV10-3	.	.	TRBJ2-5	TGTGCCATCAGTGATCCTACCGCTTATGTGACGGAGACCCAGTACTTC	CAISDPTAYVTETQYF
TRBV29-1	.	.	TRBJ2-7	TGCAGCGCCTCACAGGGATGGGCCTACGAGCAGTACTTC	CSASQGWAYEQYF
TRBV2	.	.	TRBJ1-5	TGTGCCAGCAGTGACGACAACAATCAGCCCCAGCATTTT	CASSDDNNQPQHF
TRBV18	.	.	TRBJ1-3	TGTGCCAGCTCACCCCCGGATCAGGGAAACACCATATATTTT	CASSPPDQGNTIYF
TRBV14	.	.	TRBJ2-2	TGTGCCAGCAGCCAAGATATGCCGGCAGCCGGGGAGCTGTTTTTT	CASSQDMPAAGELFF
TRBV10-3	.	TRBD1	TRBJ1-6	TGTGCCATCAGTACGAGGGGGCCGGAGAATTCACCCCTCCACTTT	CAISTRGPENSPLHF
TRBV7-2	.	TRBD1	TRBJ2-1	TGTGCCAGCAGCCCGCCGGGACAGCGCAATGAGCAGTTCTTC	CASSPPGQRNEQFF
TRBV6-4	.	TRBD1	TRBJ1-2	TGTGCCAGCAGCGCTACAGGGGACGGCTATGGCTACACCTTC	CASSATGDGYGYTF
TRBV30	.	.	TRBJ1-5	TGTGCCTGGGGCAGCGAATGGGGTGAGGGTCAGCCCCAGCATTTT	CAWGSEWGEGQPQHF
TRBV4-1	.	.	TRBJ1-2	TGCGCCAGCAGCCAAGCAGGGTTAGTGCTCGGCTACACCTTC	CASSQAGLVLGYTF
TRBV4-1	few	.	TRBJ2-1	TGCGCCAGCAGCCAAGATTCCAATGAGCAGTTCTTC	CASSQDSNEQFF
TRBV7-9	.	.	TRBJ1-5	TGTGCCAGCAGCTTAGGGCAGAAGAGCAATCAGCCCCAGCATTTT	CASSLGQKSNQPQHF
TRBV5-1	.	TRBD1	TRBJ2-7	TGCGCCAGCAGCCCTGGGACAGGGAAAAACTACGAGCAGTACTTC	CASSPGTGKNYEQYF
TRBV15	once	.	TRBJ1-2	TGTGCCACCAGCAGTTCGATTGCCAGGCGCGACACCTTC	CATSSSIARRDTF
TRBV29-1	.	TRBD2	TRBJ2-5	TGCAGCGTTGCGGCTAGCGGGAGGGAGACCCAGTACTTC	CSVAASGRETQYF
TRBV6-5	.	TRBD1	TRBJ1-1	TGTGCCAGCAGTCGACAGGGGCGCACTGAAGCTTTCTTT	CASSRQGRTEAFF
TRBV5-6	.	.	TRBJ2-5	TGTGCCAGCAGCCAGGGGAGGGGGGAGACCCAGTACTTC	CASSQGRGETQYF
TRBV10-3	.	.	TRBJ2-7	TGTGCCATCAGTGAGTCAAACCGGGACTACGAGCAGTACTTC	CAISESNRDYEQYF
TRBV6-5	.	.	TRBJ2-7	TGTGCCAGCAGTTACGGTGGTGGGGGCTACGAGCAGTACTTC	CASSYGGGGYEQYF
TRBV10-3	.	.	TRBJ2-5	TGTGCCATCAGTGAGTCAAGGGAGACCCAGTACTTC	CAISESRETQYF
TRBV18	few	.	TRBJ2-2	TGTGCCAGCTCTTATGGACTCATCACCGGGGAGCTGTTTTTT	CASSYGLITGELFF
TRBV14	.	.	TRBJ1-1	TGTGCCAGCAGCCAAGGGATGGTGGGCAGGGGCACTGAAGCTTTCTTT	CASSQGMVGRGTEAFF